What follows are 20 T cell receptor beta chains derived from one specimen sequenced in a study of T-cell reconstitution after alpha-beta-depleted transplantation in children. A library of TCRbeta sequences, prepared with unique molecular identifiers, was generated. MiXCR was run by TCRdb on the PCR reads, yielding one entry per CDR3 protein. The table includes 90,000 to 130,000 distinct CDR3 sequences, under 13% detected once. Sequenced material: PBMCs, taken before TCRalphabeta/CD19-depleted stem cell transplant. These receptors were collected from a boy between 2 and 10 years old with acute lymphoblastic leukemia, due to receive a stem cell transplant.

This clonotype was seen a few times. The genes are TRBV28 and TRBJ1-5; D not certain. Germline CDR1 MDHEN, CDR2 SYDVKM. The CDR3 is made up of 18 amino acids. V gave up 3 bases and J gave up 2 bases, with 20 bases separating them. CDR3 DNA: TGTGCCAGCAGTTTGAGTAGTTTTGGACTGCGAGGCAATCAGCCCCAGCATTTT. The encoded protein is CASSLSSFGLRGNQPQHF. Based on the CDR3 plus reference TRBV28 and TRBJ1-5, the full variable domain is DVKVTQSSRYLVKRTGEKVFLECVQDMDHENMFWYRQDPGLGLRLIYFSYDVKMKEKGDIPEGYSVSREKKERFSLILESASTNQTSMYLCASSLSSFGLRGNQPQHFGDGTRLSIL.

Only a few counts were recorded for this clonotype. The chain recombines TRBV20-1 with TRBJ2-3, with D perhaps TRBD2 (5 bases). Trimming took 1 base from V and 2 from J, leaving 7 bases between them. The CDR3 consists of 13 residues. Germline V gene sequence: CDR1 DFQATT, CDR2 SNEGSKA (reference sequence). CDR3 region: CSARGLATDTQYF. CDR3 in DNA: TGCAGTGCTAGAGGTCTAGCCACAGATACGCAGTATTTT.

At least ten counts were recorded for this clonotype. V usage is TRBV20-1 and J usage is TRBJ2-1; the match to TRBD2 covers 9 bases. After removal of 4 bases from V and 6 bases from J, the junction contained 13 bases not matched to a gene. The CDR3 totals 16 residues. Germline V lookup: CDR1 DFQATT, CDR2 SNEGSKA (reference sequence). Here the CDR3 reads CSATDISGRASNEQFF. The CDR3 DNA follows: TGCAGTGCTACGGATATTAGCGGGAGAGCTTCCAATGAGCAGTTCTTC.

The sample holds a few counts of this clonotype. The chain couples TRBV20-1 to TRBJ1-1; weak D call: TRBD1 (5 bases). Trimming pared 3 bases from V and 7 bases from J, leaving 12 bases between. The CDR3 has 12 residues. Germline V gene data show CDR1 as DFQATT and CDR2 as SNEGSKA (reference sequence). The CDR3 region has the DNA TGCAGTGCTAGCGTGGACATTATTGAAGCTTTCTTT. It translates to CSASVDIIEAFF.

J is TRBJ1-1 and V is TRBV20-1, with D unclear. V was clipped by 2 bases and J by 6 bases, with 7 bases between them. The CDR3 runs 11 residues. Germline assignment: CDR1 DFQATT and CDR2 SNEGSKA (reference sequence). The chain's CDR3 is CSARRQAEAFF. The CDR3 coding sequence is TGCAGTGCTAGAAGGCAGGCTGAAGCTTTCTTT.

This clonotype was found many times. The V call is TRBV12-3 or TRBV12-4, the J call TRBJ2-7; 7 positions agree with TRBD2. V was clipped by 5 bases and J by 5 bases; unmatched bases: 15. This CDR3 is 16 amino acids long. The CDR3 coding sequence is TGTGCCAGCAGTGGAGCGGGGTATCGGAGCGGGCACGAGCAGTACTTC. Translation: CASSGAGYRSGHEQYF.

Many counts were recorded for this clonotype. This sequence joins TRBV24-1 and TRBJ2-3, with TRBD2 identical over 10 bases. The CDR3 is made up of 15 amino acids. Germline V gene data show CDR1 as KGHDR and CDR2 as SFDVKD. V gave up 7 bases and J gave up 2 bases; unmatched junction bases: 5. CDR3 loop: CATSLAGVPTDTQYF. CDR3 DNA: TGTGCCACCAGCCTAGCGGGAGTGCCCACAGATACGCAGTATTTT.

A few counts support this clonotype. The V gene is TRBV12-3 or TRBV12-4, the J gene TRBJ1-1; D remains unclear. The V end lost 7 bases, the J end lost 0 bases, and 15 bases lay between the germline ends. This CDR3 has 15 residues. DNA of the CDR3: TGTGCCAGCACGTTAAGTTCTATGATGAACACTGAAGCTTTCTTT. Amino acid sequence: CASTLSSMMNTEAFF.

The chain couples TRBV20-1 to TRBJ2-3; 10 bases line up with TRBD2. The CDR3 is made up of 18 amino acids. Germline V gives CDR1 DFQATT, CDR2 SNEGSKA (reference sequence). V trimming: 6 bases; J trimming: 5 bases; junction bases outside the gene matches: 20. CDR3 DNA sequence: TGCAGTGCCGAGAGGTATCTAGCGGGAGATTGGCTAGAAGATACGCAGTATTTT. Encoded protein: CSAERYLAGDWLEDTQYF.

This clonotype has only a few counts. The J gene is TRBJ2-3, the V gene TRBV20-1; 16 nucleotides match TRBD2. CDR3 length equals 19 residues. V trimming: 5 bases; J trimming: 2 bases; junction bases outside the gene matches: 13. The germline gives CDR1 DFQATT, CDR2 SNEGSKA (reference sequence). The CDR3 nucleotides read TGCAGTGCTCACTCCGGGACTAGCGGGAGGGGATGGGACACAGATACGCAGTATTTT. Its translation is CSAHSGTSGRGWDTDTQYF.

Only a few counts were recorded for this clonotype. The chain combines TRBV5-1 with TRBJ2-7; 9 bases align to TRBD1. The CDR3 contains 14 residues. Per germline, CDR1 SGHRS and CDR2 YFSETQ. J lost 4 bases, V lost 5 bases, and 7 bases had no gene match. Here the CDR3 DNA reads TGCGCCAGCAGGCCCGGGACAGGGTTGTACGAGCAGTACTTC. Its protein product is CASRPGTGLYEQYF. The full variable domain, completed using reference TRBV5-1 and TRBJ2-7, is KAGVTQTPRYLIKTRGQQVTLSCSPISGHRSVSWYQQTPGQGLQFLFEYFSETQRNKGNFPGRFSGRQFSNSRSEMNVSTLELGDSALYLCASRPGTGLYEQYFGPGTRLTVT.

The table lists this clonotype with a few counts. This chain uses TRBV20-1 with TRBJ2-7, with 10 nucleotides matching TRBD2. The CDR3 extends over 14 amino acids. V lost 4 bases to trimming and J lost 4 bases; unmatched junction nucleotides: 7. Germline CDR1 reads DFQATT; CDR2 reads SNEGSKA (reference sequence). The CDR3 is CSAMSGRGKYEQYF. The CDR3 DNA follows: TGCAGTGCTATGAGCGGGAGGGGCAAGTACGAGCAGTACTTC.

The chain links TRBV28 to TRBJ2-3; 10 nucleotides match TRBD2. V gave up 7 bases and J gave up 5 bases; unmatched junction bases: 15. This CDR3 contains 17 residues. Germline V lookup: CDR1 MDHEN, CDR2 SYDVKM. As DNA, the CDR3 is TGTGCCAGCACCCCGAGGTTCCAGCGGGAGGGAAAAGATACGCAGTATTTT. As protein: CASTPRFQREGKDTQYF.

In its sample, this clonotype was seen many times. The rearrangement uses TRBV20-1 and TRBJ2-1; D is possibly TRBD1 (5 bases). The CDR3 totals 16 residues. Germline assignment: CDR1 DFQATT and CDR2 SNEGSKA (reference sequence). Trimming pared 1 base from V and 0 bases from J, leaving 13 bases between. DNA for the CDR3: TGCAGTGCTAGAGTATCAGGGTTGGGCTCCTACAATGAGCAGTTCTTC. It is translated as CSARVSGLGSYNEQFF.

This clonotype appeared a few times. V and J are TRBV5-1 and TRBJ1-1, with 8 bases aligning to TRBD1. J gave up 4 bases and V 0 bases, and 2 bases lay outside the gene matches. The germline V gene has CDR1 SGHRS and CDR2 YFSETQ. CDR3 length: 14 residues. The CDR3 is CASSLETGGTEAFF. CDR3 nucleotide sequence: TGCGCCAGCAGCTTGGAAACAGGGGGCACTGAAGCTTTCTTT.

The sample holds a few counts of this clonotype. The rearrangement joins TRBV7-3 to TRBJ2-1; D possibly corresponds to TRBD2 (6 bases). Trimming pared 3 bases from V and 9 bases from J, leaving 27 bases between. CDR3 length equals 18 residues. Germline CDR1 reads SGHTA; CDR2 reads FQGTGA. As DNA, the CDR3 is TGTGCCAGCAGCTTTGATCCTAATTGGGGCGGGAACGGTAGTGAGCAGTTCTTC. Amino acids: CASSFDPNWGGNGSEQFF.

This clonotype has a count of ten or more. The chain combines TRBV7-9 with TRBJ2-1, with 15 bases matching TRBD2. V shed 5 bases, J shed 8 bases, and the junction held 7 bases outside the gene matches. This CDR3 has 16 residues. The germline CDR1 and CDR2 sequences are SEHNR and FQNEAQ (reference sequence). The CDR3 protein is CASSLGLAGGVDEQFF. The CDR3 DNA follows: TGTGCCAGCAGCCTGGGACTAGCGGGAGGAGTCGATGAGCAGTTCTTC.

This clonotype turned up a few times. The chain uses TRBV6-1 and TRBJ2-5, with 8 bases aligning to TRBD2. Germline lookup yields CDR1 MNHNS and CDR2 SASEGT. J gave up 1 base and V 4 bases, and 2 bases lay outside the gene matches. The CDR3 has 14 residues. The CDR3 nucleotides are TGTGCCAGCAGTGCTACTAGCGGCCAAGAGACCCAGTACTTC. Protein: CASSATSGQETQYF.

Ten or more counts support this clonotype. The chain uses TRBV6-1 and TRBJ1-2; the D gene is possibly TRBD1 (5 bases). Germline-derived CDR1 and CDR2 are MNHNS and SASEGT. This CDR3 comprises 12 residues. The V end lost 6 bases, the J end lost 4 bases, and 9 bases lay between the germline ends. CDR3 loop: CASSRDGYGYTF. The CDR3 coding sequence is TGTGCCAGCAGCCGGGACGGCTATGGCTACACCTTC.

In this sample, this clonotype turned up a few times. The V gene is TRBV5-6, the J gene TRBJ2-7; either TRBD1 or TRBD2 may fit D (5 bases each). The V and J ends lost 0 bases and 5 bases respectively, with 12 bases between them. CDR1 and CDR2 (germline): SGHDT, YYEEEE. The CDR3 has 14 residues. The CDR3, as DNA: TGTGCCAGCAGCTTGGTCGGGTGGGGGAACGAGCAGTACTTC. Amino acids: CASSLVGWGNEQYF.